Following are 32 T cell receptor beta chains from one sample sequenced in a study of long-term antiretroviral therapy in people with HIV. With survey level as its setting, the immunoSEQ assay was v3.0. TCRdb keeps only in-frame clones here, not all; method: immunoSEQ multiplex PCR. The sample has around 16,000 clones, roughly 80% seen once; the top ten hold roughly 15%. Here the sequenced sample was unsorted PBMCs, taken approximately 1.3 years before starting antiretroviral therapy. All receptors derive from a man younger than 40 with HIV.

The chain joins TRBV9 to TRBJ1-2; D is uncertain. Germline lookup yields CDR1 SGDLS and CDR2 YYNGEE. The CDR3 consists of 12 residues. Trimming took off 2 bases at V and 8 bases at J, with 10 bases between the two ends. In DNA, the CDR3 is TGTGCCAGCAGCGTTGGCGGTGGCGGCTACACCTTC. This codes for CASSVGGGGYTF.

This sequence joins TRBV9 and TRBJ2-7, with TRBD2 matching 7 bases. V was clipped by 5 bases and J by 7 bases; unmatched bases: 21. Germline CDR1 is SGDLS and CDR2 is YYNGEE. The CDR3 sequence is 17 residues long. The CDR3 is CASSQGETGTIGGEQYF. In DNA, the CDR3 is TGTGCCAGCAGTCAAGGAGAAACCGGGACTATTGGTGGGGAGCAGTACTTC.

This clone appeared a single time. J is TRBJ2-3 and V is TRBV6-1, with D possibly TRBD1 on 6 matching bases. Per germline, CDR1 MNHNS and CDR2 SASEGT. The CDR3 sequence is 15 residues long. Between the trimmed V and J ends, which lost 8 bases and 1 base, there was a span of 16 bases. In DNA, the CDR3 is TGTGCCAGCTCCCGAAGCAGGGGCGGCACAGATACGCAGTATTTT. Translating gives CASSRSRGGTDTQYF.

The chain is built from TRBV7-3 and TRBJ2-3; 8 bases match TRBD2. The V and J ends lost 5 bases and 1 base, in that order; junction bases with no gene match: 8. The CDR3 spans 16 residues. CDR1 is SGHTA, CDR2 FQGTGA, per germline. CDR3 in amino acids: CASSKLTSGRTDTQYF. DNA of the CDR3: TGTGCCAGCAGCAAATTAACTAGCGGCCGCACAGATACGCAGTATTTT.

CDR3 sequence reads: CASSLRRTDEQFF. CDR3 bases: TGCGCCAGCAGCCTGAGGAGGACCGATGAGCAGTTCTTC. V is TRBV4-3 and J is TRBJ2-1, with D possibly matching TRBD2 (5 bases). The germline V gene encodes CDR1 LGHNA and CDR2 YSLEER. The CDR3 consists of 13 residues. The V gene lost 4 bases and the J gene lost 8 bases, with 12 bases spanning the gap.

This chain links TRBV18 with TRBJ2-6; D perhaps matches TRBD2 (6 bases). Trimming removed 4 bases from V and 0 bases from J, with 13 bases in between. CDR3 size: 17 residues. Germline V gene data show CDR1 as KGHSH and CDR2 as LQKENI. DNA of the CDR3: TGTGCCAGCTCACACCCGGACTATAACTCTGGGGCCAACGTCCTGACTTTC. Translating it yields CASSHPDYNSGANVLTF.

The V gene is TRBV19, the J gene TRBJ2-7, with a tentative D call TRBD2 (6 bases). This CDR3 is built from 16 residues. Trimming pared 5 bases from V and 0 bases from J, leaving 17 bases between. Per germline, CDR1 LNHDA and CDR2 SQIVND (reference sequence). CDR3 amino acids: CASSPLSGLSSYEQYF. The CDR3 nucleotides read TGTGCCAGTAGTCCCCTAAGCGGGTTGAGCTCCTACGAGCAGTACTTC.

This chain uses TRBV27 with TRBJ2-1, with 10 bases aligning to TRBD1. V trimming: 2 bases; J trimming: 10 bases; junction bases outside the gene matches: 11. Germline CDR1 and CDR2: MNHEY and SMNVEV (reference sequence). The CDR3 runs 16 residues. The CDR3 DNA follows: TGTGCCAGCAGTTTAAGGGGGACAGGGGCCATAGGGGAGCAGTTCTTC. Translation: CASSLRGTGAIGEQFF.

The V call is TRBV10-2, the J call TRBJ1-2; D may be TRBD1 (5 bases). This CDR3 has 14 residues. Germline assignment: CDR1 WSHSY and CDR2 SAAADI. V was clipped by 3 bases and J by 6 bases, with 14 bases between them. Here the CDR3 DNA reads TGCGCCAGCAGTGAACTGGGGGTATTGGATGGCTACACCTTC. Translation: CASSELGVLDGYTF.

The chain links TRBV6-6 to TRBJ2-7; 7 bases line up with TRBD1. The CDR3 covers 15 residues. The J segment lost 5 bases and the V segment lost 1 base, leaving 8 bases of the junction unmatched. Germline CDR1 and CDR2: MNHNY and SVGAGI (reference sequence). The CDR3 region is CASSYLQGIKHEQYF. Written as DNA, the CDR3 is TGTGCCAGCAGTTACTTACAGGGGATAAAGCACGAGCAGTACTTC.

The chain has TRBV2 and TRBJ2-5; TRBD1 aligns across 7 bases. This CDR3 has 14 amino acids. V lost 10 bases, J lost 0 bases, and 8 bases stayed unmatched. Germline CDR1 reads SNHLY; CDR2 reads FYNNEI. CDR3 sequence (DNA): TGTGCCACTACAAAGGGACAGCACCAAGAGACCCAGTACTTC. Residues: CATTKGQHQETQYF.

This chain joins TRBV6-1 and TRBJ1-5; D is unresolved. The CDR3 is made up of 14 amino acids. Between the trimmed V and J ends, which lost 7 bases and 0 bases, there was a span of 10 bases. The germline CDR1 and CDR2 sequences are MNHNS and SASEGT. The CDR3 DNA reads as TGTGCCAGCACCCCGATCGGTAGCAATCAGCCCCAGCATTTT. It is translated as CASTPIGSNQPQHF.

This clone was counted only a few times. The CDR3 DNA sequence: TGTGCCAGCAGCCGTAGCGGGAGATCGAACACCGGGGAGCTGTTTTTT. Encoded protein: CASSRSGRSNTGELFF. V is TRBV7-2 and J is TRBJ2-2, with 9 positions matching TRBD2. Germline-derived CDR1 and CDR2 are SGHTA and FQGNSA. With V trimmed by 5 bases and J by 0 bases, 4 bases remained unmatched. The CDR3 has 16 amino acids.

The gene calls are TRBV19 and TRBJ2-4; D not certain. Per germline, CDR1 LNHDA and CDR2 SQIVND (reference sequence). Deletions cut 3 bases from V and 6 bases from J, with 18 bases between. This CDR3 has 16 amino acids. The chain's CDR3 is CASSIPAGGERNIQYF. CDR3 nucleotides: TGTGCCAGTAGTATTCCGGCAGGCGGAGAGAGAAACATTCAGTACTTC.

This clone was counted between two and nine times. This chain links TRBV29-1 with TRBJ2-5; D is undetermined. The CDR3 loop spans 12 amino acids. V lost 8 bases to trimming and J lost 3 bases, with 13 bases between them. Germline V gene data show CDR1 as SQVTM and CDR2 as ANQGSEA. The CDR3 is CSYTPWEETQYF. The CDR3 DNA follows: TGCAGCTATACCCCATGGGAAGAGACCCAGTACTTC. Full variable domain (remainder filled in from reference TRBV29-1 and TRBJ2-5): SAVISQKPSRDICQRGTSLTIQCQVDSQVTMMFWYRQQPGQSLTLIATANQGSEATYESGFVIDKFPISRPNLTFSTLTVSNMSPEDSSIYLCSYTPWEETQYFGPGTRLLVL.

A note on this clone: A read error may produce the germline difference seen at one junction end. The chain is built from TRBV28 and TRBJ2-2; 7 bases are shared with TRBD1. Per germline, CDR1 MDHEN and CDR2 SYDVKM. The CDR3 runs 12 residues. CDR3 nucleotide sequence: TGCGTCATTCGAGGGGGCCCCGGGGAGCTGTTTTTT. Encoded protein: CVIRGGPGELFF. The full variable domain, its missing parts supplied by reference TRBV28 and TRBJ2-2, is DVKVTQSSRYLVKRTGEKVFLECVQDMDHENMFWYRQDPGLGLRLIYFSYDVKMKEKGDIPEGYSVSREKKERFSLILESASTNQTSMYLCVIRGGPGELFFGEGSRLTVL.

The chain carries TRBV10-3 and TRBJ2-2, with 10 bases fitting TRBD2. The CDR3 has 14 residues. V gave up 0 bases and J gave up 12 bases; unmatched junction bases: 4. The germline CDR1 and CDR2 sequences are ENHRY and SYGVKD. CDR3 loop: CAISESPGLAKLFF. CDR3 sequence (DNA): TGTGCCATCAGTGAGTCGCCGGGACTAGCGAAGCTGTTTTTT.

The V gene is TRBV14, the J gene TRBJ1-1, with a weak D call TRBD1 (5 bases). The V and J ends lost 3 bases and 10 bases respectively, with 15 bases between them. Per the germline V gene, CDR1 is SGHDN and CDR2 is FVKESK. The CDR3 extends over 13 amino acids. Here the CDR3 reads CASSQGPTLVAFF. CDR3 sequence (DNA): TGTGCCAGCAGCCAGGGGCCCACCCTGGTAGCTTTCTTT.

The chain carries TRBV7-8 and TRBJ2-7; D is unclear. CDR1 is SGHVS, CDR2 FQNEAQ, per germline. The V gene lost 5 bases and the J gene lost 2 bases, with 7 bases spanning the gap. There are 12 residues in the CDR3. For the CDR3, the DNA is TGTGCCAGCAGCGCCGACACCTACGAGCAGTACTTC. It yields the protein CASSADTYEQYF.

The rearrangement uses TRBV11-3 and TRBJ1-1; no reliable D call. Trimming shortened V by 1 base and J by 2 bases, and 5 bases separated the two germline ends. CDR3 length equals 13 residues. Germline V lookup: CDR1 SGHNT, CDR2 YENEEA. The CDR3 reads CASSLVSNTEAFF. The CDR3 DNA follows: TGTGCCAGCAGCTTAGTCAGTAACACTGAAGCTTTCTTT.

The chain couples TRBV6-5 to TRBJ1-3; D is possibly TRBD1 (5 bases). Trimming removed 6 bases from V and 4 bases from J, with 16 bases in between. The CDR3 extends over 15 amino acids. In germline, CDR1 is MNHEY, CDR2 SVGAGI. In DNA form, the CDR3 reads TGTGCCAGCAGCCTCGACAGTTTCGACGGAAACACCATATATTTT. Encoded protein: CASSLDSFDGNTIYF.

This clone appeared a few times. The chain recombines TRBV10-2 with TRBJ1-5, with D possibly TRBD1 on 5 matching bases. CDR1 is WSHSY, CDR2 SAAADI, per germline. Trimming pared 5 bases from V and 15 bases from J, leaving 17 bases between. CDR3 length equals 12 residues. The CDR3 DNA is TGCGCCAGCAGTACGACAGAGTTACTGCTGCATTTT. Translating gives CASSTTELLLHF.

The chain joins TRBV5-4 to TRBJ2-6, with 14 bases matching TRBD2. The CDR3 consists of 20 residues. The germline V gene has CDR1 SGHNT and CDR2 YYREEE (reference sequence). Trimming cost V 3 bases and J 2 bases; bases outside gene matches: 10. This chain's CDR3 is CASSSSGSGLAGAGANVLTF. The CDR3 coding sequence is TGTGCCAGCAGCTCCTCTGGGTCGGGACTAGCGGGAGCTGGGGCCAACGTCCTGACTTTC. The full variable domain, with the rest looked up from reference TRBV5-4 and TRBJ2-6, is ETGVTQSPTHLIKTRGQQVTLRCSSQSGHNTVSWYQQALGQGPQFIFQYYREEENGRGNFPPRFSGLQFPNYSSELNVNALELDDSALYLCASSSSGSGLAGAGANVLTFGAGSRLTVL.

The chain has TRBV21-1 and TRBJ1-3. TRBV21-1 is noted as a pseudogene. The CDR3 covers 17 residues. The CDR3 nucleotides are TGTGCCAGCAGCAAAGCGGAGCCAGAGGCCCCCAAAAAGACCATATATTTT. It yields the protein CASSKAEPEAPKKTIYF.

The V gene is TRBV27, the J gene TRBJ1-6, with a possible D match to TRBD1 (5 bases). V shed 3 bases and J shed 0 bases, with 9 bases lying between them. Germline CDR1 and CDR2: MNHEY and SMNVEV (reference sequence). The length of the CDR3 is 16 residues. CDR3 in amino acids: CASSLTVYSYNSPLHF. DNA for the CDR3: TGTGCCAGCAGTTTGACAGTTTACTCCTATAATTCACCCCTCCACTTT.

The chain joins TRBV9 to TRBJ1-1; D gene uncertain. V lost 0 bases, J lost 4 bases, and 7 bases lay in between. The CDR3 covers 13 residues. Germline V CDR1 and CDR2: SGDLS, YYNGEE. The DNA for the CDR3 is TGTGCCAGCAGCGTAGCACAGTTCACTGAAGCTTTCTTT. Residues: CASSVAQFTEAFF.

In its sample, this clone is medium-sized. The V and J genes are TRBV2 and TRBJ2-7; 7 positions match TRBD1. The V segment lost 9 bases and the J segment 2 bases; nucleotides outside the gene matches: 10. This CDR3 region has 14 residues. Germline CDR1 SNHLY, CDR2 FYNNEI. CDR3 sequence: CARDSGTATYEQYF. CDR3 DNA: TGTGCCAGAGATTCCGGGACAGCTACCTACGAGCAGTACTTC. Full variable domain (outside the CDR3, taken from reference TRBV2 and TRBJ2-7): EPEVTQTPSHQVTQMGQEVILRCVPISNHLYFYWYRQILGQKVEFLVSFYNNEISEKSEIFDDQFSVERPDGSNFTLKIRSTKLEDSAMYFCARDSGTATYEQYFGPGTRLTVT.

CDR3 nucleotide sequence: TGCGCCAGCAGCATCGGACAGTTGGGTATAGGAGATACGCAGTATTTT. It specifies CASSIGQLGIGDTQYF. The chain employs TRBV5-1 and TRBJ2-3; TRBD1 might be the D (6 bases). The germline V gene encodes CDR1 SGHRS and CDR2 YFSETQ. CDR3 length: 16 residues. Trimming took 4 bases from V and 5 from J, leaving 20 bases between them.

V is TRBV19 and J is TRBJ1-5; no clear D. Per germline, CDR1 LNHDA and CDR2 SQIVND (reference sequence). V was shortened by 0 bases and J by 3 bases, with 12 bases between the two germline ends. The CDR3 contains 16 residues. CDR3 sequence: CASSIDGVGYNQPQHF. CDR3 nucleotides: TGTGCCAGTAGTATAGACGGAGTTGGTTACAATCAGCCCCAGCATTTT. Based on the CDR3 plus reference TRBV19 and TRBJ1-5, the full variable domain is DGGITQSPKYLFRKEGQNVTLSCEQNLNHDAMYWYRQDPGQGLRLIYYSQIVNDFQKGDIAEGYSVSREKKESFPLTVTSAQKNPTAFYLCASSIDGVGYNQPQHFGDGTRLSIL.

The rearrangement joins TRBV7-3 to TRBJ1-1; 8 bases agree with TRBD1. The V and J ends lost 5 bases and 8 bases, in that order; junction bases with no gene match: 7. The CDR3 consists of 13 residues. Germline assignment: CDR1 SGHTA and CDR2 FQGTGA. Written as DNA, the CDR3 is TGTGCCAGCAGCAAATTCGGACAGGGCGAAGCTTTCTTT. This encodes CASSKFGQGEAFF.

This clone was observed a handful of times. The genes are TRBV9 and TRBJ2-1; the match to TRBD1 covers 7 bases. CDR3 size: 16 residues. CDR1 and CDR2 (germline): SGDLS, YYNGEE. V lost 0 bases, J lost 4 bases, and 7 bases stayed unmatched. CDR3 region: CASSVGRTGHYNEQFF. The CDR3 nucleotides read TGTGCCAGCAGCGTAGGACGGACAGGCCATTACAATGAGCAGTTCTTC.

V gene TRBV2 combines with J gene TRBJ2-1; 16 bases align to TRBD2. This CDR3 has 19 amino acids. Germline assignment: CDR1 SNHLY and CDR2 FYNNEI. With V trimmed by 3 bases and J by 0 bases, 5 bases remained unmatched. The chain's CDR3 is CASSDPGTSGGGSYNEQFF. The CDR3 DNA sequence: TGTGCCAGCAGTGACCCCGGGACTAGCGGGGGGGGCTCCTACAATGAGCAGTTCTTC. Full variable domain (remainder filled in from reference TRBV2 and TRBJ2-1): EPEVTQTPSHQVTQMGQEVILRCVPISNHLYFYWYRQILGQKVEFLVSFYNNEISEKSEIFDDQFSVERPDGSNFTLKIRSTKLEDSAMYFCASSDPGTSGGGSYNEQFFGPGTRLTVL.